One and the same sample provided the 2 T cell receptor beta chains below, sequenced in a study of blood T cell repertoires in COVID-19. Here immunoSEQ multiplex PCR was the method, and the copy in TCRdb shows in-frame clones only, minus some. The sample has 85,000 to 100,000 clones; approximately 80% are singletons. The sequenced material came from peripheral blood. These receptors were obtained from a human donor in a cohort sampled during active COVID-19.

The gene calls are TRBV19 and TRBJ1-1, with D hard to call. The CDR3 has 14 amino acids. V lost 2 bases, J lost 5 bases, and 12 bases lay in between. Per the germline V gene, CDR1 is LNHDA and CDR2 is SQIVND (reference sequence). The chain's CDR3 is CASSIIEGETEAFF. CDR3 coding DNA: TGTGCCAGTAGTATAATAGAGGGAGAGACTGAAGCTTTCTTT.

The CDR3, as DNA: TGTGCCAGCAGCGTACAACCCACCGGGTCTGGGGCCAACGTCCTGACTTTC. This translates into CASSVQPTGSGANVLTF. J is TRBJ2-6 and V is TRBV9; D call uncertain. Germline V gene lookup returns CDR1 SGDLS and CDR2 YYNGEE. The CDR3 sequence is 17 residues long. Trimming left V 1 base short and J 1 base short, with 12 bases between. Based on the CDR3 plus reference TRBV9 and TRBJ2-6, the full variable domain is DSGVTQTPKHLITATGQRVTLRCSPRSGDLSVYWYQQSLDQGLQFLIQYYNGEERAKGNILERFSAQQFPDLHSELNLSSLELGDSALYFCASSVQPTGSGANVLTFGAGSRLTVL.